These 5 T cell receptor beta chains originate from one sample sequenced in a study of blood T cell repertoires in COVID-19. This table comes from immunoSEQ multiplex PCR, and its TCRdb copy is limited to in-frame clones, with some not included. The profile shows about 240,000 clones, 82% of them singletons. Material for sequencing was peripheral blood. These receptors came from a woman younger than 35 with acute or convalescent COVID-19.

The chain has TRBV9 and TRBJ2-2; D possibly corresponds to TRBD2 (5 bases). Trimming cost V 10 bases and J 7 bases, with 20 bases left between them. Looked up from germline, CDR1 is SGDLS and CDR2 is YYNGEE. This CDR3 contains 14 residues. DNA of the CDR3: TGTGCCTCCTCGGGCTCCCTAGAGGGCGGGGAGCTGTTTTTT. Translation: CASSGSLEGGELFF.

This sequence joins TRBV18 and TRBJ1-4, with a tentative D call TRBD1 (5 bases). The germline V and J ends were trimmed by 0 bases and 5 bases, with 7 bases remaining between them. The CDR3 length is 14 residues. The germline gives CDR1 KGHSH, CDR2 LQKENI. CDR3 residues: CASSPPGANEKLFF. The CDR3 DNA reads as TGTGCCAGCTCACCACCAGGGGCGAATGAAAAACTGTTTTTT.

The gene calls are TRBV7-2 and TRBJ2-2; the D gene is possibly TRBD1 (6 bases). The CDR3 runs to 17 residues. The germline gives CDR1 SGHTA, CDR2 FQGNSA. Trimming cost V 4 bases and J 4 bases, with 19 bases left between them. The CDR3 DNA is TGTGCCAGCAGCTCAGGGGCCTTAACAGGGCGCACCGGGGAGCTGTTTTTT. It is translated as CASSSGALTGRTGELFF.

The chain links TRBV5-8 to TRBJ2-5; D remains unclear. With 0 bases removed from V and 1 base from J, the gap between germline ends came to 7 bases. Germline assignment: CDR1 SGHTS and CDR2 YDEGEE. The CDR3 spans 14 residues. The CDR3, as DNA: TGTGCCAGCAGCTTGGGGCATCTCCAAGAGACCCAGTACTTC. This encodes CASSLGHLQETQYF.

The genes are TRBV6-2 or TRBV6-3 and TRBJ2-1, with D perhaps matching TRBD2 (6 bases). V was shortened by 0 bases and J by 8 bases, with 17 bases between the two germline ends. Germline CDR1 is MNHEY and CDR2 is SVGEGT. The CDR3 spans 16 residues. The CDR3 is CASSYSAGGTTDEQFF. Here the CDR3 DNA reads TGTGCCAGCAGTTACTCAGCGGGCGGGACCACCGATGAGCAGTTCTTC.